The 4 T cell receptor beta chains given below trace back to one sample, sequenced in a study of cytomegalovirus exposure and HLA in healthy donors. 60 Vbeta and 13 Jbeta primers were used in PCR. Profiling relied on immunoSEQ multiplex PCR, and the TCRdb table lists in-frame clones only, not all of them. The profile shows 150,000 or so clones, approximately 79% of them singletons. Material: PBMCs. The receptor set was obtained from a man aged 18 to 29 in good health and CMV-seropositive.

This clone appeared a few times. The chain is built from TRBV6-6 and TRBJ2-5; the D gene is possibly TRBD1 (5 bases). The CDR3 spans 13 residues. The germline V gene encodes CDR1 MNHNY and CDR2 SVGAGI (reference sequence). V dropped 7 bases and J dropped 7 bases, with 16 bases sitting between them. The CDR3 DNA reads TGTGCCAGCATCCCCCACGGTCAGGGGACCCAGTACTTC. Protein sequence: CASIPHGQGTQYF.

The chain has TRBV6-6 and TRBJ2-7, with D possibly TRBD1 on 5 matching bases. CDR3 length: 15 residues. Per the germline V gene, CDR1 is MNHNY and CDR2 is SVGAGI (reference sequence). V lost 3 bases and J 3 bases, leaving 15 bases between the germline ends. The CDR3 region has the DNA TGTGCCAGCAGTTATGCTGGGCAGGGTGGCTACGAGCAGTACTTC. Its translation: CASSYAGQGGYEQYF.

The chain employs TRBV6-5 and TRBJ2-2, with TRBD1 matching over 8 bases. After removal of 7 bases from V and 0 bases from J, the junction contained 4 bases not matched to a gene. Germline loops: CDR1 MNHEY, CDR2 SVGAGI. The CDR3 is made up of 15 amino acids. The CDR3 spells CASKPTGANTGELFF. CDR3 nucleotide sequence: TGTGCCAGCAAACCGACAGGGGCGAACACCGGGGAGCTGTTTTTT.

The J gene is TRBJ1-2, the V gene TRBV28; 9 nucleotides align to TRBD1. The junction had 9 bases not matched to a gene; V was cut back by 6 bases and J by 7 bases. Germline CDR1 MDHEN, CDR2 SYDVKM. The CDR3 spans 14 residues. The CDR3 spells CASSLQGALTGYTF. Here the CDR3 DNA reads TGTGCCAGCAGCCTACAGGGGGCCCTGACTGGCTACACCTTC.